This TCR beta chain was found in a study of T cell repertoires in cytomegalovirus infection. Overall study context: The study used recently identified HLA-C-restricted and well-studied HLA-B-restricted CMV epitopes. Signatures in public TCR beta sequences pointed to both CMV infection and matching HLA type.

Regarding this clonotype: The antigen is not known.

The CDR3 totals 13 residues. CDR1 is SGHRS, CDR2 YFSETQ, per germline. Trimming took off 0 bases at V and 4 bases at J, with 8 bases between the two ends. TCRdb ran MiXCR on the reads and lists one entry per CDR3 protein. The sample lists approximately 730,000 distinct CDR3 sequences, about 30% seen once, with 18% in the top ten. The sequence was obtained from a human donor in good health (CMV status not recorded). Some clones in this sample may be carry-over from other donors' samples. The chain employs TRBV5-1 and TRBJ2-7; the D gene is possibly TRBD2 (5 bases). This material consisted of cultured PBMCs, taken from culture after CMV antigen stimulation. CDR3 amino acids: CASSLDGLYEQYF. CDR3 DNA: TGCGCCAGCAGCTTGGATGGACTGTACGAGCAGTACTTC.